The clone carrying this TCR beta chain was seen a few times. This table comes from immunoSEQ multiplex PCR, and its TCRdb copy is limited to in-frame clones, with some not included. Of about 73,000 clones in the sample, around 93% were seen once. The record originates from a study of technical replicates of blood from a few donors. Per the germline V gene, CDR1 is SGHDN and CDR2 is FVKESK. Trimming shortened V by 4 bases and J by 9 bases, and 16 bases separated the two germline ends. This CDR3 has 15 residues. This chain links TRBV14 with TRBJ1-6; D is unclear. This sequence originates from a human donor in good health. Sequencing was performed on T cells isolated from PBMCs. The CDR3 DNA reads TGTGCCAGCAGCCCCCGAGCACCCCTGATTTCACCCCTCCACTTT. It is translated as CASSPRAPLISPLHF.